The 24 T cell receptor beta chains presented below share a single source sample, sequenced in a study of blood T cell repertoires in COVID-19. Clones were sequenced by immunoSEQ multiplex PCR, and TCRdb holds only the in-frame ones, with some missing. The sample has about 97,000 clones, 70% to 90% seen once. Source material: peripheral blood. The receptors originated from a woman younger than 45 with acute or convalescent COVID-19.

This clone showed up just once. The chain employs TRBV13 and TRBJ1-5, with D hard to call. This CDR3 contains 13 residues. From germline, CDR1 is PRHDT and CDR2 FYEKMQ (reference sequence). Trimming took off 1 base at V and 5 bases at J, with 6 bases between the two ends. In DNA, the CDR3 is TGTGCCAGCAGCTTAGCCGGGTATCAGCCCCAGCATTTT. This codes for CASSLAGYQPQHF. Supplemented by reference TRBV13 and TRBJ1-5, the full variable domain reads AAGVIQSPRHLIKEKRETATLKCYPIPRHDTVYWYQQGPGQDPQFLISFYEKMQSDKGSIPDRFSAQQFSDYHSELNMSSLELGDSALYFCASSLAGYQPQHFGDGTRLSIL.

The V gene is TRBV7-6, the J gene TRBJ2-3; a possible D gene is TRBD2 (5 bases). This CDR3 has 13 residues. The V end lost 5 bases, the J end lost 2 bases, and 8 bases lay between the germline ends. Germline values: CDR1 SGHVS, CDR2 FNYEAQ. CDR3: CASSLDFTDTQYF. In DNA, the CDR3 is TGTGCCAGCAGCCTGGACTTCACAGATACGCAGTATTTT.

This chain joins TRBV10-1 and TRBJ1-1; D ambiguous. CDR3 size: 13 residues. From germline, CDR1 is WNHNN and CDR2 SYGVQD (reference sequence). Between the trimmed V and J ends, which lost 0 bases and 4 bases, there was a span of 6 bases. Here the CDR3 DNA reads TGCGCCAGCAGTGAGTCCTCTTTCACTGAAGCTTTCTTT. Its translation: CASSESSFTEAFF.

This chain links TRBV6-1 with TRBJ1-2; 7 positions match TRBD1. This CDR3 region has 15 residues. Germline V gene data show CDR1 as MNHNS and CDR2 as SASEGT. Trimming removed 2 bases from V and 7 bases from J; junction bases left unmatched: 10. For the CDR3, the DNA is TGTGCCAGCAGTGAATCTGGACAGGCCATGGGTGGCTACACCTTC. Translating it yields CASSESGQAMGGYTF.

The chain has TRBV14 and TRBJ2-6; 11 bases align to TRBD1. With 4 bases clipped from V and 8 bases from J, the junction kept 16 bases outside the gene matches. CDR3 length: 19 amino acids. Germline assignment: CDR1 SGHDN and CDR2 FVKESK. This CDR3 reads CASSPIRETGTGGTNVLTF. The CDR3 coding sequence is TGTGCCAGCAGCCCCATACGAGAGACCGGGACAGGGGGGACCAACGTCCTGACTTTC.

The chain uses TRBV7-4 and TRBJ1-5; D uncertain. Per germline, CDR1 SGHVT and CDR2 SQSDAQ. Deletions cut 10 bases from V and 6 bases from J, with 16 bases between. This CDR3 contains 13 residues. In DNA, the CDR3 is TGTGCCACCCGTGGCGTGGAGGGTCAGCCCCAGCATTTT. It encodes CATRGVEGQPQHF.

The chain combines TRBV5-1 with TRBJ2-1; perhaps TRBD1 as D (6 bases). Trimming left V 2 bases short and J 10 bases short, with 13 bases between. This CDR3 spans 13 amino acids. CDR1 and CDR2 (germline): SGHRS, YFSETQ. CDR3 nucleotides: TGCGCCAGCAGCTTCACAAAAGGACAGGAGCAGTTCTTC. Its protein is CASSFTKGQEQFF.

This clone was picked up a small number of times. The chain uses TRBV27 and TRBJ2-7; D is perhaps TRBD1 (6 bases). The CDR3 is 16 amino acids. The germline V gene has CDR1 MNHEY and CDR2 SMNVEV (reference sequence). V was shortened by 5 bases and J by 1 base, with 18 bases between the two germline ends. This CDR3 is CASSPRFGGQSYEQYF. In nucleotides, the CDR3 is TGTGCCAGCAGTCCCCGTTTTGGAGGACAGTCCTACGAGCAGTACTTC.

The rearrangement uses TRBV5-1 and TRBJ2-2; 12 bases match TRBD1. V dropped 0 bases and J dropped 6; count of bases not matched to a gene: 9. Germline CDR1 SGHRS, CDR2 YFSETQ. CDR3 length equals 18 residues. CDR3 region: CASSLAPPGQGAPGELFF. As DNA, the CDR3 is TGCGCCAGCAGCTTGGCCCCGCCGGGACAGGGGGCGCCCGGGGAGCTGTTTTTT.

The chain uses TRBV5-8 and TRBJ2-7; TRBD2 is a possible D gene (6 bases). The CDR3 sequence is 16 residues long. The germline V gene has CDR1 SGHTS and CDR2 YDEGEE. The V end lost 5 bases, the J end lost 5 bases, and 23 bases lay between the germline ends. The CDR3 reads CASRRSPGSGGNEQYF. DNA of the CDR3: TGTGCCAGCAGGAGGTCCCCCGGTAGCGGAGGGAACGAGCAGTACTTC.

J is TRBJ2-7 and V is TRBV7-2; possibly TRBD1 for D (6 bases). Germline CDR1 reads SGHTA; CDR2 reads FQGNSA. The V gene lost 1 base and the J gene lost 3 bases, with 10 bases spanning the gap. This CDR3 region has 14 residues. This CDR3 reads CASSLDPGVYEQYF. Written as DNA, the CDR3 is TGTGCCAGCAGCTTAGATCCAGGGGTCTACGAGCAGTACTTC.

The rearrangement uses TRBV12-3 or TRBV12-4 and TRBJ1-1; no firm D call. CDR3 length: 13 amino acids. V was trimmed by 2 bases and J by 5 bases, leaving 9 bases between them. The CDR3: CASSLQERTEAFF. Written as DNA, the CDR3 is TGTGCCAGCAGTTTACAAGAGAGGACTGAAGCTTTCTTT.

This clone was detected only a few times. The J gene is TRBJ1-1, the V gene TRBV9; the D gene is possibly TRBD1 (6 bases). The CDR3 length is 15 residues. Germline CDR1 SGDLS, CDR2 YYNGEE. The V end lost 1 base, the J end lost 5 bases, and 15 bases lay between the germline ends. Here the CDR3 DNA reads TGTGCCAGCAGCGTAAGGGCAGGGGTAGGTACTGAAGCTTTCTTT. This encodes CASSVRAGVGTEAFF.

The chain links TRBV7-6 to TRBJ2-3; D possibly corresponds to TRBD2 (5 bases). The CDR3 is made up of 15 amino acids. Trimming took off 0 bases at V and 4 bases at J, with 11 bases between the two ends. Germline V gene data show CDR1 as SGHVS and CDR2 as FNYEAQ. CDR3 amino acids: CASSLAAAAADTQYF. For the CDR3, the DNA is TGTGCCAGCAGCTTAGCAGCAGCGGCAGCAGATACGCAGTATTTT.

The rearrangement uses TRBV30 and TRBJ2-7; D is unclear. The V end lost 5 bases, the J end lost 4 bases, and 9 bases lay between the germline ends. The CDR3 contains 11 residues. Germline V gene lookup returns CDR1 GTSNPN and CDR2 SVGIG (reference sequence). CDR3 sequence: CAWGRLYEQYF. CDR3 nucleotide sequence: TGTGCCTGGGGCAGGCTTTACGAGCAGTACTTC.

The gene calls are TRBV19 and TRBJ2-2, with TRBD2 matching over 10 bases. The CDR3 runs to 20 residues. The germline V gene has CDR1 LNHDA and CDR2 SQIVND (reference sequence). With 3 bases clipped from V and 4 bases from J, the junction kept 17 bases outside the gene matches. The CDR3 DNA sequence: TGTGCCAGTAGTATTCCAAGAGGTAGCGGGGGGACCCCGAGCACCGGGGAGCTGTTTTTT. Residues: CASSIPRGSGGTPSTGELFF. Filled out from reference TRBV19 and TRBJ2-2, the complete variable domain reads DGGITQSPKYLFRKEGQNVTLSCEQNLNHDAMYWYRQDPGQGLRLIYYSQIVNDFQKGDIAEGYSVSREKKESFPLTVTSAQKNPTAFYLCASSIPRGSGGTPSTGELFFGEGSRLTVL.

The chain is built from TRBV4-1 and TRBJ1-3, with D tentatively TRBD1 (5 bases). CDR1 and CDR2 (germline): MGHRA, YSYEKL. The V and J ends lost 1 base and 2 bases respectively, with 9 bases between them. This CDR3 comprises 15 residues. This CDR3 is CASSQGQGTGNTIYF. CDR3 DNA sequence: TGCGCCAGCAGCCAAGGGCAGGGTACTGGAAACACCATATATTTT.

This clone was detected many times. The chain couples TRBV4-1 to TRBJ1-3; 9 bases are a match to TRBD1. The germline gives CDR1 MGHRA, CDR2 YSYEKL. V gave up 0 bases and J gave up 6 bases; unmatched junction bases: 6. This CDR3 has 16 amino acids. The CDR3 DNA follows: TGCGCCAGCAGCCAAGACCCGGGACAGGGTGAAAACACCATATATTTT. It encodes CASSQDPGQGENTIYF.

V and J are TRBV5-1 and TRBJ2-5, with TRBD2 matching 7 bases. Germline CDR1 and CDR2: SGHRS and YFSETQ. After removal of 4 bases from V and 5 bases from J, the junction contained 8 bases not matched to a gene. The CDR3 is made up of 14 amino acids. The CDR3 DNA reads as TGCGCCAGCAGCCCGGGGAGCGGGGCCGAGACCCAGTACTTC. The encoded protein is CASSPGSGAETQYF.

The chain joins TRBV24-1 to TRBJ1-2; the D gene is possibly TRBD1 (6 bases). CDR1 and CDR2 (germline): KGHDR, SFDVKD. CDR3 size: 16 residues. Trimming cost V 3 bases and J 0 bases, with 13 bases left between them. As DNA, the CDR3 is TGTGCCACCAGTGATGCGACAGGCGAAGCTAACTATGGCTACACCTTC. This sequence encodes CATSDATGEANYGYTF.

J is TRBJ1-1 and V is TRBV29-1, with 8 bases lining up with TRBD1. With 7 bases clipped from V and 6 bases from J, the junction kept 7 bases outside the gene matches. CDR3 length: 12 residues. Per the germline V gene, CDR1 is SQVTM and CDR2 is ANQGSEA. This chain's CDR3 is CSAGQGPAEAFF. The CDR3, as DNA: TGCAGCGCAGGACAGGGACCGGCTGAAGCTTTCTTT.

The CDR3 reads CASRGEGNQPQHF. The CDR3, as DNA: TGTGCCTCCAGAGGGGAGGGCAATCAGCCCCAGCATTTT. This chain joins TRBV10-3 and TRBJ1-5, with D perhaps TRBD1 (5 bases). The CDR3 runs 13 residues. V was trimmed by 11 bases and J by 2 bases, leaving 13 bases between them. Germline V gene lookup returns CDR1 ENHRY and CDR2 SYGVKD.

The chain carries TRBV11-2 and TRBJ1-3; tentative D call: TRBD1 (5 bases). Germline V lookup: CDR1 SGHAT, CDR2 FQNNGV. The CDR3 has 16 residues. Trimming took 4 bases from V and 0 from J, leaving 13 bases between them. The DNA for the CDR3 is TGTGCCAGCAGCTCGGACATCCGGAGCTCTGGAAACACCATATATTTT. This encodes CASSSDIRSSGNTIYF.

The chain employs TRBV27 and TRBJ2-7; D remains ambiguous. Between the trimmed V and J ends, which lost 3 bases and 2 bases, there was a span of 14 bases. The CDR3 length is 15 residues. Looked up from germline, CDR1 is MNHEY and CDR2 is SMNVEV (reference sequence). The CDR3 reads CASSFSHGFTYEQYF. Here the CDR3 DNA reads TGTGCCAGCAGTTTTAGCCACGGGTTCACCTACGAGCAGTACTTC.